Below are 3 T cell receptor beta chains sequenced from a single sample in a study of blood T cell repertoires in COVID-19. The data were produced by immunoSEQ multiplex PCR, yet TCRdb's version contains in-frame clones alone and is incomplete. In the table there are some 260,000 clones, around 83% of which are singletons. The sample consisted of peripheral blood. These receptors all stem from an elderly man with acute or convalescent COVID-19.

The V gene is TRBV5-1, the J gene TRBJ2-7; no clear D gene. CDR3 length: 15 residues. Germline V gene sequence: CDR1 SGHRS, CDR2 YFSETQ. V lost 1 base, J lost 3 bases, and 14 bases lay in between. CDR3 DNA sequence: TGCGCCAGCAGCTTGTGGTCAGGCACCCTCTACGAGCAGTACTTC. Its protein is CASSLWSGTLYEQYF.

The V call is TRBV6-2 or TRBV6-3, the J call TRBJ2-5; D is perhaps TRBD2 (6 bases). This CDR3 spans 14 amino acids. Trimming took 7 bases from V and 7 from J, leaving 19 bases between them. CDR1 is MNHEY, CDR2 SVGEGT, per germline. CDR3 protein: CASTPGLSRVTQYF. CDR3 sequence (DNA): TGTGCCAGCACCCCGGGACTTTCCCGCGTGACCCAGTACTTC.

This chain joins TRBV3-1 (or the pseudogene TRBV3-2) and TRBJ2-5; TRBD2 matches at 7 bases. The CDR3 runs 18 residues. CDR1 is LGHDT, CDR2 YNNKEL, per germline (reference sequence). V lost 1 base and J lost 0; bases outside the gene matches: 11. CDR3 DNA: TGTGCCAGCAGCCAAGGGGGGAGGGCAGGGAAGAACCAAGAGACCCAGTACTTC. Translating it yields CASSQGGRAGKNQETQYF.